The entry below gives a single T cell receptor beta chain sequence along with its context. What it recognizes is unknown. This sample is part of a study of T cell repertoires in cytomegalovirus infection. The wider study: Shared public TCR beta signatures pointed to both CMV infection and a matching HLA type.

This CDR3 has 14 amino acids. Trimming took 2 bases from V and 4 from J, leaving 12 bases between them. TCRdb reanalysed the reads using MiXCR and keeps one entry per CDR3 protein. The sample comprises hundreds of thousands of distinct CDR3 sequences, roughly 36% of which are singletons, and more than 2.5% rests with the top ten. Study-wide results and limits: Cumulative public TCR beta family frequency identified carriers of CMV plus the relevant HLA. Across the ex vivo response, the dominant clonotypes were HLA-C-restricted CMV-specific TCR beta clonotypes.

This TCR was sampled from a human donor in good health (CMV status not recorded). Some clones in this sample may be carry-over from other donors' samples. The V and J genes are TRBV12-3 or TRBV12-4 and TRBJ2-7; the D gene is possibly TRBD1 (6 bases). The sequenced sample was PBMCs. For the CDR3, the DNA is TGTGCCAGCAGTTTACCCCAGGGGCGATACGAGCAGTACTTC. Protein product: CASSLPQGRYEQYF.